This T cell receptor beta chain was captured by sequencing in a study of CD8 T cells in ankylosing spondylitis listed by TCRdb under 2017. Study-level background: To find TCR variants linked to disease, the study profiled T cell receptor beta repertoires in ankylosing spondylitis patients and healthy donors. The whole study cohort included 108 healthy donors and 25 ankylosing spondylitis patients. Peripheral blood samples were taken, and synovial fluid was additionally collected from ankylosing spondylitis patients. Broader findings and caveats from the paper: Blood from ankylosing spondylitis patients appeared to be characterized by a TCR beta motif composed of 7 to 9 highly homologous amino acid variants. A CD8+ phenotype was shown by the disease-linked clones, which were found at relatively low frequencies in peripheral blood. Some motif variants had previously been reported in the synovial fluid and blood of reactive arthritis patients, which suggests shared mechanisms of disease initiation. Significant enrichment of the disease-linked clones was reported in matched synovial fluid samples from ankylosing spondylitis patients.

CDR1 and CDR2 (LGHDT, YNNKEL) derive from the germline V gene (reference sequence). Germline trimming: 4 bases from V, 4 bases from J; junction bases outside gene matches: 10. The CDR3 covers 18 residues, taking in both the cysteine and the phenylalanine. Only CDR3 DNA remains: 54 bases, in frame from the first base. This clonotype was detected ten times or more. Its antigen is unknown. There are no base qualities to consult, and no much larger clone falls within one base. These reads were obtained on an Illumina HiSeq 2500. Quantitative 5'-RACE with molecular barcodes was used to prepare TCR beta libraries. Concerning the study's data processing: Disease-linked TCR variants were identified with a new computational method built on a probabilistic model of VDJ rearrangement. TCRdb took the public reads, trimmed them with fastp at Q25, ran MiXCR for clone calling and kept in-frame beta chains. Rows are combined by CDR3 protein, so each entry shows the most common genes and DNA. TCRdb, rather than the study authors, made the V and J calls. Here the sample has about 440,000 distinct CDR3 sequences; roughly 18% occur a single time. Just over 1% of the sample belongs to the ten largest clones.

Sequencing input: blood, either unsorted or a sorted T cell fraction (not recorded which). Rearrangement joined TRBV3-1 to TRBJ2-2, with 12 central nucleotides matching TRBD2. This sequence was found in a male donor with ankylosing spondylitis. The DNA sequence follows: TGTGCCAGCAGCCGCTCACGACTAGCGGGAGCGCGCACCGGGGAGCTGTTTTTT. Translation gives CASSRSRLAGARTGELFF.